The rows below give T cell receptor beta chains drawn from one sample of a study of tumour-infiltrating T cells in Burkitt lymphoma. Profiling relied on immunoSEQ multiplex PCR, and the TCRdb table lists in-frame clones only, not all of them. Here the sample spans about 1,400 clones, roughly 93% being singletons. Sequenced input: tumor tissue. The receptors here all came from a human donor with diffuse large B-cell lymphoma. CDR3s include the opening cysteine and the closing phenylalanine or tryptophan. D genes are given only for firm matches.

j_gene | d_gene | v_gene | CDR3aa
TRBJ2-1 | . | TRBV5-6 | CASSLGQFGEQFF
TRBJ1-1 | . | TRBV2 | CASTGLTDEAFF
TRBJ2-1 | TRBD2 | TRBV2 | CASRATSGSRNEQFF
TRBJ2-1 | . | TRBV28 | CASSFGGSYNEQFF
TRBJ1-1 | TRBD1 | TRBV5-1 | CASSLGGQGDTEAFF
TRBJ2-1 | TRBD2 | TRBV5-6 | CASSLVLAGYNEQFF
TRBJ1-5 | . | TRBV27 | CASSLSEWNQPQHF
TRBJ2-7 | TRBD2 | TRBV10-3 | CAIRAPAGGGYEQYF
TRBJ2-1 | TRBD1 | TRBV30 | CAWGQGNYEQFF
TRBJ1-2 | . | TRBV25-1 | CASSDRRGGIYGYTF
TRBJ1-2 | TRBD1 | TRBV27 | CASGDRGGYTF
TRBJ2-5 | TRBD1 | TRBV5-1 | CASSSGGQETQYF
TRBJ2-5 | TRBD1 | TRBV6-1 | CASSRDRGRETQYF
TRBJ2-7 | TRBD2 | TRBV5-1 | CASSLKTSGSSYEQYF
TRBJ1-3 | . | TRBV9 | CASSVGYGNLDGNTIYF
TRBJ1-4 | . | TRBV4-3 | CASSQDWGKKLFF
TRBJ1-1 | . | TRBV7-2 | CASSKWGGGTEAFF
TRBJ2-1 | . | TRBV28 | CASSSKRFTGRGTHNEQFF
TRBJ1-2 | TRBD1 | TRBV5-1 | CASSLPGTARNYGYTF
TRBJ2-2 | . | TRBV4-1 | CASKGSPGGLFF
TRBJ1-2 | . | TRBV2 | CASSEDGSNYGYTF
TRBJ2-7 | TRBD2 | TRBV6-1 | CASRVAGVGYEQYF
TRBJ2-3 | . | TRBV7-6 | CASVSGPPGETDTQYF
TRBJ1-2 | . | TRBV28 | CASSYVPDYGYTF
TRBJ2-7 | . | TRBV30 | CAWSRGGMVGSTYEQYF
TRBJ2-1 | . | TRBV28 | CASDNGPSPYNEQFF
TRBJ1-2 | TRBD1 | TRBV2 | CASSELDRVDYGYTF
TRBJ1-1 | TRBD1 | TRBV28 | CASSHQGAPEAFF
TRBJ2-7 | TRBD2 | TRBV2 | CASRALGLGSYEQYF
TRBJ2-1 | TRBD2 | TRBV5-6 | CASSLEEREDSPYNEQFF
TRBJ1-5 | TRBD1 | TRBV4-1 | CASRGQGERDSNQPQHF
TRBJ2-7 | TRBD2 | TRBV7-2 | CASGDRAGVGEQYF
TRBJ2-1 | TRBD2 | TRBV7-8 | CASSLASPSGRDEQFF